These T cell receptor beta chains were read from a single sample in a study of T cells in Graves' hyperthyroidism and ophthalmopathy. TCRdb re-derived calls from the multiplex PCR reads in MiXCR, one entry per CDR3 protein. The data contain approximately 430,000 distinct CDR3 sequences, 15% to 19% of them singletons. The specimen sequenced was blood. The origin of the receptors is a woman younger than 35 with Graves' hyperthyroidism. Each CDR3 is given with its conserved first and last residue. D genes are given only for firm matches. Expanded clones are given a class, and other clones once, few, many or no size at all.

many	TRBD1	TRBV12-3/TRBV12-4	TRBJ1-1	CASLTGRTSEAFF	TGTGCCAGTCTGACAGGGCGGACAAGTGAAGCTTTCTTT
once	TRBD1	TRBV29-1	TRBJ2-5	CSVGGGRGTTQETQYF	TGCAGCGTTGGAGGGGGCCGGGGCACAACACAAGAGACCCAGTACTTC
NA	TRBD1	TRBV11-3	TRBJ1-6	CASSTGTGNFGNSPLHF	TGTGCCAGCAGCACTGGGACAGGGAACTTCGGGAATTCACCCCTCCACTTT
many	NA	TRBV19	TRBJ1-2	CASSAGPRSYGYTF	TGTGCCAGTAGCGCCGGGCCGAGATCCTATGGCTACACCTTC
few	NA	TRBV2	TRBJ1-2	CASSILPVLDYGYTF	TGTGCCAGCAGTATCCTACCAGTATTAGACTATGGCTACACCTTC
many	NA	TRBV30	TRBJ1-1	CAWSVRFHEAFF	TGTGCCTGGAGTGTACGCTTCCATGAAGCTTTCTTT
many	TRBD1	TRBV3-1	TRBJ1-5	CASSHGTGKNQPQHF	TGTGCCAGCAGCCATGGGACAGGGAAAAATCAGCCCCAGCATTTT
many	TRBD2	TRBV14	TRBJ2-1	CASSQDRTRVYNEQFF	TGTGCCAGCAGCCAAGATAGGACTAGGGTATACAATGAGCAGTTCTTC
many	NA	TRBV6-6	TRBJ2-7	CASSYALATEQYF	TGTGCCAGCAGTTACGCACTAGCTACGGAGCAGTACTTC
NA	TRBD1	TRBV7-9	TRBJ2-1	CASSGQGAREQFF	TGTGCCAGCAGCGGACAGGGGGCGCGTGAGCAGTTCTTC
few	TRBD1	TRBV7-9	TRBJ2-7	CATGTGLYEQYF	TGTGCCACAGGGACAGGTCTCTACGAGCAGTACTTC
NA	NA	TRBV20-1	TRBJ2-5	CGGRFSDQETQYF	TGCGGGGGGAGGTTTTCGGACCAAGAGACCCAGTACTTC
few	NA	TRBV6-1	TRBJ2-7	CASNYEYEQYF	TGTGCCAGCAACTACGAATACGAGCAGTACTTC
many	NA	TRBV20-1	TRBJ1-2	CSAFRADYGYTF	TGCAGTGCCTTCAGGGCAGACTATGGCTACACCTTC
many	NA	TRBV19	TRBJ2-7	CASSSQPTYEQYF	TGTGCCAGTAGCAGCCAACCAACCTACGAGCAGTACTTC
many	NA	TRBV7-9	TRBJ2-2	CASRLESSTGELFF	TGTGCCAGCAGGTTGGAGTCGAGCACCGGGGAGCTGTTTTTT
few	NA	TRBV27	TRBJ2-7	CASSLKGRPYEQYF	TGTGCCAGCAGTTTAAAAGGCAGACCCTACGAGCAGTACTTC
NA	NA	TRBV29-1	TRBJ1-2	CSVTGVNLGGYTF	TGCAGCGTCACGGGGGTTAACCTAGGGGGCTACACCTTC
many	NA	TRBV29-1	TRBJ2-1	CSVGVDRDEQFF	TGCAGCGTTGGGGTCGACCGGGATGAGCAGTTCTTC
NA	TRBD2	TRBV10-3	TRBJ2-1	CAISPGLAEDNEQFF	TGTGCCATCAGCCCAGGACTAGCGGAGGACAATGAGCAGTTCTTC
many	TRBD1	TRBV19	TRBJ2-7	CASSIIGTDYEQYF	TGTGCCAGTAGTATTATCGGGACAGACTACGAGCAGTACTTC
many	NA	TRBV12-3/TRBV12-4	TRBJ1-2	CASSLAMGRNYGYTF	TGTGCCAGCAGTTTAGCGATGGGTAGGAACTATGGCTACACCTTC
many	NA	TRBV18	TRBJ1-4	CASSPLGGVEKLFF	TGTGCCAGCTCACCTTTGGGGGGAGTGGAAAAACTGTTTTTT
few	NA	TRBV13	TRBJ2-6	CASSTGTVAANVLTF	TGTGCCAGCAGCACCGGGACCGTGGCAGCCAACGTCCTGACTTTC
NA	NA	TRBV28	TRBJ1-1	CASRLQNTEAFF	TGTGCCAGCAGACTTCAGAACACTGAAGCTTTCTTT
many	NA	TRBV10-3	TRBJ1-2	CATHPGPQGYTF	TGTGCCACCCACCCAGGTCCGCAGGGCTACACCTTC
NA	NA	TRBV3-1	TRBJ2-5	CASSQGLDAAARYF	TGTGCCAGCAGCCAAGGCCTGGACGCGGCCGCCCGGTACTTC
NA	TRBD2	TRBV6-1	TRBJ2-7	CASTLEAGGTYEQYF	TGTGCCAGCACTCTAGAAGCGGGAGGTACCTACGAGCAGTACTTC
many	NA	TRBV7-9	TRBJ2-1	CASSPGLKQFF	TGTGCCAGCAGCCCCGGACTGAAGCAGTTCTTC
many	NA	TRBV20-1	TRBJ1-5	CSARVGGDHQPQHF	TGCAGTGCTAGAGTGGGGGGGGACCATCAGCCCCAGCATTTT
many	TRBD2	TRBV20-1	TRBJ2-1	CSTGGASGDNEQFF	TGCAGTACAGGCGGGGCTAGCGGGGACAATGAGCAGTTCTTC